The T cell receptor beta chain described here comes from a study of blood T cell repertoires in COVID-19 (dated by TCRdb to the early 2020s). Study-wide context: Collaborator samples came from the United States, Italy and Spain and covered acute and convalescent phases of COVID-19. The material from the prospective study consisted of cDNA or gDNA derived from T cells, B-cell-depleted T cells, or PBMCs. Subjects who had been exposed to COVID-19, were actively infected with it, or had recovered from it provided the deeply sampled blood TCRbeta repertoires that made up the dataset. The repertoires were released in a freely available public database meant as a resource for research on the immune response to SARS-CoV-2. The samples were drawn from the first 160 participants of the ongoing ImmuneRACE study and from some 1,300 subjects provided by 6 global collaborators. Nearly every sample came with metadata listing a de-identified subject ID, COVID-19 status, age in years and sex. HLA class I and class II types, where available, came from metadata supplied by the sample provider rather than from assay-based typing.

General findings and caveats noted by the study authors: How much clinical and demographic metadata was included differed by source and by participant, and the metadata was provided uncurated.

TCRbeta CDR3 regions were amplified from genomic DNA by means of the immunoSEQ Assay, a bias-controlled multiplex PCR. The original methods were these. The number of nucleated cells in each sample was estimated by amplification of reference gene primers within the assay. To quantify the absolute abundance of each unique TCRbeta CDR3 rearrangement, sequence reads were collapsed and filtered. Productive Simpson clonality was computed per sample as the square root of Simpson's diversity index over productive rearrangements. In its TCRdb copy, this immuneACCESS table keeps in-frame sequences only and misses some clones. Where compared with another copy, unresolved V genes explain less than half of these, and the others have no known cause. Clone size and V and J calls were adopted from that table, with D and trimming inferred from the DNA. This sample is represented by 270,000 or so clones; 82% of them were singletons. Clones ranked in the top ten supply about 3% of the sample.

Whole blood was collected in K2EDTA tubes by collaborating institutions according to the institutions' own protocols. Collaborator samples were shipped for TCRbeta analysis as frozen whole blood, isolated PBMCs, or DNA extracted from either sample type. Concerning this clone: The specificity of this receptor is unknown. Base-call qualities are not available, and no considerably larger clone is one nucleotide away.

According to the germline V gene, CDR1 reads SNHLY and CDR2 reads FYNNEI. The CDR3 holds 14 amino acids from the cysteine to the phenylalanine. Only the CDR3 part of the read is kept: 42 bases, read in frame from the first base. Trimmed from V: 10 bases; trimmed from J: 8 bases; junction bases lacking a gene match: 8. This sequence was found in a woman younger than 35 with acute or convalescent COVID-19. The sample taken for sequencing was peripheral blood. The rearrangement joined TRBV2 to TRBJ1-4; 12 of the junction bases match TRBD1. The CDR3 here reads CATQLGTGGEKLFF. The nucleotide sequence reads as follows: TGTGCCACCCAACTCGGGACAGGGGGCGAAAAACTGTTTTTT.